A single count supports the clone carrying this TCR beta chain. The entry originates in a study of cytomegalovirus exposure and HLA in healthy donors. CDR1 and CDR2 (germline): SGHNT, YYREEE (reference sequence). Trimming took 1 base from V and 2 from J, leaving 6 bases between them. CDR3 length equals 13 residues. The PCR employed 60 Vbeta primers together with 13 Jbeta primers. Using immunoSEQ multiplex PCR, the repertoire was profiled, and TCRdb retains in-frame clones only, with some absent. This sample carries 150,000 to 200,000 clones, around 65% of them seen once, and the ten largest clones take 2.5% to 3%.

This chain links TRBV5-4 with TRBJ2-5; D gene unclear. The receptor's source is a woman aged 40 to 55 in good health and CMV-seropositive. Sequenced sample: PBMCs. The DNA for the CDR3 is TGTGCCAGCAGCTTGACAATACAAGAGACCCAGTACTTC. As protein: CASSLTIQETQYF.